Below are 22 T cell receptor beta chains sequenced from a single sample in a study of T and B cells in COVID-19 patients. From blood, about 240-550 ng of genomic DNA served as TRB template. BIOMED2 TRB-A/B primer pools were used in multiplex TRB PCR. MiXCR was run by TCRdb on the multiplex PCR reads, yielding one entry per CDR3 protein. The data contain around 28,000 distinct CDR3 sequences, approximately 32% of them singletons. Source material: blood. All receptors derive from a human donor who had recovered from COVID-19.

This clonotype appeared a few times. The rearrangement links TRBV6-1 to TRBJ2-1; a weak D match, TRBD2 (6 bases). Between the trimmed V and J ends, which lost 2 bases and 7 bases, there was a span of 12 bases. Germline V lookup: CDR1 MNHNS, CDR2 SASEGT. There are 14 residues in the CDR3. CDR3 in DNA: TGTGCCAGCAGTGAATCGGGACTCCTGAATGAGCAGTTCTTC. Translating it yields CASSESGLLNEQFF.

This clonotype was seen more than once but under ten times. This chain connects TRBV5-4 to TRBJ1-2; D is unresolved. The ends were cut back, 4 bases at V and 8 bases at J, with 21 bases in the middle. CDR3 length: 15 amino acids. Germline V CDR1 and CDR2: SGHNT, YYREEE (reference sequence). The CDR3 loop reads CASSLNVEGATGYTF. The CDR3 DNA follows: TGTGCCAGCAGCCTAAACGTGGAGGGAGCCACAGGCTACACCTTC.

The gene calls are TRBV18 and TRBJ2-1; maybe TRBD2 (6 bases). Germline V lookup: CDR1 KGHSH, CDR2 LQKENI. This CDR3 spans 16 amino acids. V lost 0 bases and J 7 bases, leaving 16 bases between the germline ends. The CDR3 sequence is CASSPPRTIGGNEQFF. Written as DNA, the CDR3 is TGTGCCAGCTCACCACCCCGGACCATCGGGGGTAATGAGCAGTTCTTC.

This clonotype was detected a few times. The chain recombines TRBV13 with TRBJ1-3; no reliable D call. This CDR3 contains 16 residues. The ends were cut back, 5 bases at V and 3 bases at J, with 17 bases in the middle. CDR1 and CDR2 (germline): PRHDT, FYEKMQ (reference sequence). The CDR3 DNA is TGTGCCAGCAGCCCCCCTGTTCCTGCCAGTGGAAACACCATATATTTT. Amino acids: CASSPPVPASGNTIYF.

The chain couples TRBV4-3 to TRBJ2-1; 7 bases map to TRBD2. Germline V gives CDR1 LGHNA, CDR2 YSLEER. J lost 0 bases, V lost 0 bases, and 2 bases had no gene match. This CDR3 spans 16 amino acids. CDR3 sequence reads: CASSQEGGSSYNEQFF. The CDR3 bases are TGCGCCAGCAGCCAAGAAGGCGGGAGCTCCTACAATGAGCAGTTCTTC.

The sample holds many counts of this clonotype. The J gene is TRBJ2-3, the V gene TRBV18, with 7 bases identical to TRBD1. CDR1 and CDR2 from the germline V gene are KGHSH and LQKENI. CDR3 size: 14 residues. The V and J ends lost 2 bases and 2 bases, in that order; junction bases with no gene match: 1. The CDR3 DNA sequence: TGTGCCAGCTCACCAGGGACAGACACAGATACGCAGTATTTT. The encoded protein is CASSPGTDTDTQYF.

The V call is TRBV4-3, the J call TRBJ2-3; D not certain. Trimming took off 0 bases at V and 2 bases at J, with 9 bases between the two ends. Germline lookup yields CDR1 LGHNA and CDR2 YSLEER. This CDR3 spans 15 amino acids. The CDR3 reads CASSQESDPTDTQYF. In DNA, the CDR3 is TGCGCCAGCAGCCAAGAATCGGACCCCACAGATACGCAGTATTTT.

This clonotype was recorded many times. This sequence joins TRBV6-5 and TRBJ2-6; 8 nucleotides align to TRBD1. The V segment lost 6 bases and the J segment 0 bases; nucleotides outside the gene matches: 7. This CDR3 is 17 amino acids long. CDR1 MNHEY and CDR2 SVGAGI come from the germline V gene. The CDR3 spells CASSLTGGSSGANVLTF. For the CDR3, the DNA is TGTGCCAGCAGCCTTACAGGGGGATCCTCTGGGGCCAACGTCCTGACTTTC.

This clonotype was detected a few times. The chain recombines TRBV5-6 with TRBJ1-4, with TRBD1 identical over 8 bases. Germline-derived CDR1 and CDR2 are SGHDT and YYEEEE. The J segment lost 7 bases and the V segment lost 4 bases, leaving 6 bases of the junction unmatched. The CDR3 length is 14 residues. The CDR3 reads CASSPQGASEKLFF. The DNA of the CDR3 is TGTGCCAGCAGCCCGCAGGGGGCCAGTGAAAAACTGTTTTTT. Together with reference TRBV5-6 and TRBJ1-4, the CDR3 gives the full variable domain: DAGVTQSPTHLIKTRGQQVTLRCSPKSGHDTVSWYQQALGQGPQFIFQYYEEEERQRGNFPDRFSGHQFPNYSSELNVNALLLGDSALYLCASSPQGASEKLFFGSGTQLSVL.

In its sample, this clonotype ranks as medium-sized (0.01 to 0.1%). CDR3 protein: CAWIRDTYNEQFF. CDR3 DNA: TGTGCCTGGATTCGGGACACCTACAATGAGCAGTTCTTC. The chain employs TRBV30 and TRBJ2-1, with D perhaps matching TRBD1 (6 bases). The germline V gene has CDR1 GTSNPN and CDR2 SVGIG (reference sequence). Trimming stripped 4 bases from V and 2 bases from J, with 9 bases between. The CDR3 consists of 13 residues.

This clonotype was seen many times. The chain recombines TRBV6-5 with TRBJ2-5, with D unclear. Germline V gene sequence: CDR1 MNHEY, CDR2 SVGAGI. This CDR3 has 13 amino acids. V dropped 4 bases and J dropped 7 bases, with 13 bases sitting between them. The CDR3 sequence is CASSSDTAWTQYF. CDR3 DNA: TGTGCCAGCAGTTCCGACACTGCTTGGACCCAGTACTTC.

This clonotype came up a few times. The V call is TRBV7-6, the J call TRBJ1-4; 7 nucleotides match TRBD1. The CDR3 extends over 16 amino acids. Looked up from germline, CDR1 is SGHVS and CDR2 is FNYEAQ. After removal of 5 bases from V and 5 bases from J, the junction contained 11 bases not matched to a gene. CDR3 loop: CASSQPTGVGNEKLFF. The CDR3 nucleotides read TGTGCCAGCAGCCAGCCAACAGGGGTAGGGAATGAAAAACTGTTTTTT. The whole variable domain, filled in from reference TRBV7-6 and TRBJ1-4, reads GAGVSQSPRYKVTKRGQDVALRCDPISGHVSLYWYRQALGQGPEFLTYFNYEAQQDKSGLPNDRFSAERPEGSISTLTIQRTEQRDSAMYRCASSQPTGVGNEKLFFGSGTQLSVL.

Concerning this clonotype: A read error is possible here, since a much larger clone lies one base away. The genes are TRBV19 and TRBJ2-2; 12 positions agree with TRBD1. This CDR3 has 16 residues. Germline V gives CDR1 LNHDA, CDR2 SQIVND (reference sequence). The junction had 10 bases not matched to a gene; V was cut back by 9 bases and J by 5 bases. The CDR3 DNA reads TGTGCCAGAAGTCCGGGACAGGGGGCTAGGACCGGGGAGCTGTTTTTT. The encoded protein is CARSPGQGARTGELFF.

This clonotype was seen more than once but under ten times. This chain uses TRBV12-3 or TRBV12-4 with TRBJ2-5; 9 positions match TRBD2. The CDR3 covers 16 residues. V dropped 6 bases and J dropped 2; count of bases not matched to a gene: 10. CDR3 region: CASSPRGAGGQETQYF. In DNA form, the CDR3 reads TGTGCCAGCAGCCCCAGGGGGGCGGGGGGGCAAGAGACCCAGTACTTC.

In its sample, this clonotype was seen many times. J is TRBJ2-5 and V is TRBV11-1; TRBD1 matches 12 bases. Germline V gene lookup returns CDR1 SGHAT and CDR2 FQDESV (reference sequence). The CDR3 sequence is 15 residues long. V lost 4 bases, J lost 5 bases, and 5 bases stayed unmatched. The CDR3 nucleotides read TGTGCCAGCAGCTCATGGGACAGGGGGCCGGAGACCCAGTACTTC. The encoded protein is CASSSWDRGPETQYF.

A remark on this clonotype: Relative to the germline gene, one junction end is altered; a read error may explain this. The chain joins TRBV5-3 to TRBJ2-6; D is unclear. TRBV5-3 is labeled an ORF, and its function is uncertain. The CDR3 loop spans 16 amino acids. CDR3 sequence (DNA): TGCGCCAGCCGTTTTGGCCTAACCTCTGGGGCCAACGTCCTGACTTTC. Encoded protein: CASRFGLTSGANVLTF.

V and J are TRBV11-1 and TRBJ2-5; maybe TRBD2 (5 bases). The CDR3 totals 17 residues. The V end was cut by 1 base, the J end by 2 bases, with 17 bases between. CDR1 and CDR2 from the germline V gene are SGHAT and FQDESV (reference sequence). The CDR3 protein is CASSLGRAGGWQETQYF. The CDR3 nucleotides are TGTGCCAGCAGCTTAGGGCGGGCAGGCGGTTGGCAAGAGACCCAGTACTTC.

The chain combines TRBV5-1 with TRBJ2-1, with TRBD2 matching over 7 bases. Losses at the gene ends were 1 base for V and 5 bases for J; bases not matched to a gene: 3. The V gene's germline CDR1 is SGHRS and CDR2 YFSETQ. The CDR3 is 14 amino acids. The CDR3 protein is CASSLTAGNNEQFF. The CDR3 nucleotides read TGCGCCAGCAGCTTGACAGCGGGAAACAATGAGCAGTTCTTC.

This rearrangement joins TRBV20-1 to TRBJ1-3, with D maybe TRBD1 (6 bases). Trimming stripped 0 bases from V and 2 bases from J, with 8 bases between. Germline CDR1 and CDR2: DFQATT and SNEGSKA (reference sequence). The CDR3 is 14 residues long. CDR3 sequence: CSAREGAAGNTIYF. CDR3 bases: TGCAGTGCTAGAGAGGGGGCGGCTGGAAACACCATATATTTT.

This rearrangement joins TRBV7-2 to TRBJ1-1; 11 bases map to TRBD1. CDR3 size: 16 residues. J gave up 1 base and V 5 bases, and 6 bases lay outside the gene matches. Germline V lookup: CDR1 SGHTA, CDR2 FQGNSA. The CDR3 nucleotides are TGTGCCAGCAGCCACGGACAGGGGGCTTGGAACACTGAAGCTTTCTTT. Amino acid sequence: CASSHGQGAWNTEAFF.

This chain connects TRBV6-2 or TRBV6-3 to TRBJ2-3, with 9 bases lining up with TRBD2. Germline loops: CDR1 MNHEY, CDR2 SVGEGT. The CDR3 contains 17 residues. Germline trimming cut 0 bases from V and 2 bases from J; bases unmatched to any gene: 6. DNA of the CDR3: TGTGCCAGCAGTTACTCGTACCTAGCGGGGAACACAGATACGCAGTATTTT. The encoded protein is CASSYSYLAGNTDTQYF.

This clonotype was counted a few times. The chain recombines TRBV6-1 with TRBJ1-5; D is possibly TRBD1 (5 bases). The germline V gene has CDR1 MNHNS and CDR2 SASEGT. The CDR3 runs to 14 residues. With 4 bases removed from V and 7 bases from J, the gap between germline ends came to 14 bases. In DNA form, the CDR3 reads TGTGCCAGCAGTGTGGGGCCTACGATACAGCCCCAGCATTTT. Protein: CASSVGPTIQPQHF.